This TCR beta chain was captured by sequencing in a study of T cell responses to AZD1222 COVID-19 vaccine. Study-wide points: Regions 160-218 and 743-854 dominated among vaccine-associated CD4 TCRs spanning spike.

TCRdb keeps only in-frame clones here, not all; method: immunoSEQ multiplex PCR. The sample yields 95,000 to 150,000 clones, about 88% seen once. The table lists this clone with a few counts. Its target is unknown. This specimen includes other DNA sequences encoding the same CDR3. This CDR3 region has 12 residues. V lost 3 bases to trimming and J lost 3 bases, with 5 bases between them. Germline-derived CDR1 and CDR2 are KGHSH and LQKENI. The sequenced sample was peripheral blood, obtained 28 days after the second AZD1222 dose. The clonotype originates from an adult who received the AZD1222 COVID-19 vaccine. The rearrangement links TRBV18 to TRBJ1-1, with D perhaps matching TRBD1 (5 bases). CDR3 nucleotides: TGTGCCAGCTCACCGGGGGACACTGAAGCTTTCTTT. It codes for CASSPGDTEAFF.